Each of the 9 T cell receptor beta chains below was sequenced from the same sample in a study of prognosis after radiotherapy for stage I lung cancer. Using two-round multiplex PCR, the authors amplified TCR beta CDR3 from genomic DNA. Amplification during the initial PCR round employed primers specific to each TRBV and TRBJ gene. TCRdb processed the multiplex PCR reads anew with MiXCR; each CDR3 protein has one entry. Of fewer than 25,000 distinct CDR3 sequences in the sample, around 37% were seen once. The specimen was PBMCs, collected before or after stereotactic body radiation therapy (not recorded which). All receptors derive from a donor over 45 with non-small cell lung cancer.

The J gene is TRBJ2-2, the V gene TRBV5-1; TRBD1 matches at 7 bases. Germline V gene sequence: CDR1 SGHRS, CDR2 YFSETQ. This CDR3 comprises 13 residues. The J segment lost 8 bases and the V segment lost 3 bases, leaving 4 bases of the junction unmatched. CDR3 nucleotides: TGCGCCAGCAGCTCGGACAGGCCGGGGGAGCTGTTTTTT. Protein: CASSSDRPGELFF.

The chain uses TRBV9 and TRBJ2-2; 7 bases are shared with TRBD1. CDR1 is SGDLS and CDR2 is YYNGEE in the germline V gene. This CDR3 has 17 amino acids. Trimming removed 4 bases from V and 5 bases from J; junction bases left unmatched: 14. The chain's CDR3 is CASSTHRDSGFTGELFF. The CDR3 coding sequence is TGTGCCAGCAGCACCCACCGGGACAGTGGATTTACCGGGGAGCTGTTTTTT.

The J gene is TRBJ2-2, the V gene TRBV4-1, with 10 nucleotides matching TRBD1. The CDR3 extends over 16 amino acids. From germline, CDR1 is MGHRA and CDR2 YSYEKL. V trimming: 5 bases; J trimming: 5 bases; junction bases outside the gene matches: 8. CDR3 nucleotide sequence: TGCGCCAGCAGCACAACGACAGGGGGCGCGACCGGGGAGCTGTTTTTT. This translates into CASSTTTGGATGELFF.

Details on this clonotype: An end of the junction does not agree with germline; a read error may underlie this. J is TRBJ2-1 and V is TRBV5-1, with a tentative D call TRBD2 (5 bases). This CDR3 is 16 amino acids long. Germline loops: CDR1 SGHRS, CDR2 YFSETQ. DNA of the CDR3: TGCGCCAGCATCTTGGGAGCTGCTAGCTCCTACAATGAGCAGTTCTTC. Its translation: CASILGAASSYNEQFF.

This clonotype was observed a few times. This chain's CDR3 is CAISTSGSADTQYF. The CDR3 nucleotides are TGTGCCATCAGCACTAGCGGCAGCGCAGATACGCAGTATTTT. V gene TRBV10-3 combines with J gene TRBJ2-3; 8 positions agree with TRBD2. Germline trimming cut 6 bases from V and 4 bases from J; bases unmatched to any gene: 6. The length of the CDR3 is 14 residues. Germline loops: CDR1 ENHRY, CDR2 SYGVKD.

This clonotype was counted at least ten times. This chain joins TRBV9 and TRBJ2-7, with TRBD1 as a possible D gene (5 bases). CDR3 length equals 14 residues. CDR1 is SGDLS and CDR2 is YYNGEE in the germline V gene. Between the trimmed V and J ends, which lost 3 bases and 0 bases, there was a span of 10 bases. The CDR3 bases are TGTGCCAGCAGCGCGACAGCAACCTCCTACGAGCAGTACTTC. Amino acids: CASSATATSYEQYF.

This clonotype has at least ten counts. The chain employs TRBV18 and TRBJ1-5, with a tentative D call TRBD1 (6 bases). In germline, CDR1 is KGHSH, CDR2 LQKENI. V lost 6 bases and J 4 bases, leaving 13 bases between the germline ends. The CDR3 loop spans 14 amino acids. The CDR3 region has the DNA TGTGCCAGCTCGGAACAGGGATTGAATCAGCCCCAGCATTTT. Encoded protein: CASSEQGLNQPQHF.

This sequence joins TRBV12-3 or TRBV12-4 and TRBJ1-5, with 9 positions matching TRBD1. CDR3 length: 14 amino acids. V dropped 7 bases and J dropped 5; count of bases not matched to a gene: 6. CDR3 protein: CASNLQGAYQPQHF. Here the CDR3 DNA reads TGTGCCAGCAACCTACAGGGGGCGTATCAGCCCCAGCATTTT.

There are many counts of this clonotype. The chain carries TRBV12-5 and TRBJ2-7; 8 positions match TRBD2. V gave up 1 base and J gave up 3 bases; unmatched junction bases: 11. The CDR3 runs to 17 residues. Germline assignment: CDR1 LGHNT and CDR2 FRNRAP. CDR3 residues: CASGLAKNSGTLYEQYF. DNA of the CDR3: TGTGCTAGTGGTTTGGCAAAAAATAGCGGGACCCTCTACGAGCAGTACTTC.